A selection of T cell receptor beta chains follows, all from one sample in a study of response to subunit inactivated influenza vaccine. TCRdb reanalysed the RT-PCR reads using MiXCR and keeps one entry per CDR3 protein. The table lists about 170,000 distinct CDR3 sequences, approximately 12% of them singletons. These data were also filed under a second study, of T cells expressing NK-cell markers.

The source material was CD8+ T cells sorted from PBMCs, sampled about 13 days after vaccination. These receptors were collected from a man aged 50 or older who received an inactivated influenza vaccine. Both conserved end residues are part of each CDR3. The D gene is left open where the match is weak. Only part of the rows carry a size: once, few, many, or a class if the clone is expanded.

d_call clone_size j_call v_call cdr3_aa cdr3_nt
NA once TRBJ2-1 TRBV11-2 CASSLVFQNGRLGNEQFF TGTGCCAGCAGCTTAGTGTTTCAGAATGGGCGGCTTGGGAATGAGCAGTTCTTC
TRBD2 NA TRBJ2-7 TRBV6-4 CASRIAGASYEQYF TGTGCCAGCAGAATAGCGGGGGCCTCCTACGAGCAGTACTTC
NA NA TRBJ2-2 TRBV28 CASSFGRGTGELFF TGTGCCAGCAGTTTTGGGAGAGGTACCGGGGAGCTGTTTTTT
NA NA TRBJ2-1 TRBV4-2 CASSQVARGILNEQFF TGTGCCAGCAGCCAAGTAGCCAGGGGTATCCTGAATGAGCAGTTCTTC
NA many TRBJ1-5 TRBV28 CASQDPGAVSQPQHF TGTGCCAGCCAGGACCCCGGGGCGGTCAGCCAGCCCCAGCATTTT
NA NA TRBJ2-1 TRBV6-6 CASSYSIDEQFF TGTGCCAGCAGTTACTCTATTGATGAGCAGTTCTTC
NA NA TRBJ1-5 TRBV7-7 CASSSRGSDRGNQPQHF TGTGCTAGCAGCTCAAGAGGTTCTGATCGTGGCAATCAGCCCCAGCATTTT
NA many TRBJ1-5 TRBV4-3 CASSQDSTGPYQPQHF TGCGCCAGCAGCCAAGATTCCACAGGCCCCTATCAGCCCCAGCATTTT
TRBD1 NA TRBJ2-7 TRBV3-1 CASSPPRDRIYEQYF TGTGCCAGCAGCCCTCCACGGGACAGAATCTACGAGCAGTACTTC
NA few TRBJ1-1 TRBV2 CASSEGRTNTEAFF TGTGCCAGCAGTGAAGGGAGGACGAACACTGAAGCTTTCTTT
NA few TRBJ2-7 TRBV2 CASRDSHSYEQYF TGTGCCAGCAGGGACAGCCACTCCTACGAGCAGTACTTC
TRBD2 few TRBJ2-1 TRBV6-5 CASSYSAQRGWNEQFF TGTGCCAGCAGTTACTCAGCCCAGCGGGGGTGGAATGAGCAGTTCTTC
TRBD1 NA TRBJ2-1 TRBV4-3 CASSQFTGGNNEQFF TGCGCCAGCAGCCAATTTACAGGGGGGAACAATGAGCAGTTCTTC
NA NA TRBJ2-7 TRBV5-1 CASRGGDSSYEQYF TGCGCCAGCAGAGGAGGGGACAGCTCCTACGAGCAGTACTTC
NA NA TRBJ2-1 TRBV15 CATSRSSSYNEQFF TGTGCCACCAGCAGGAGTAGCAGCTACAATGAGCAGTTCTTC
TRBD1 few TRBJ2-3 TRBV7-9 CASSSNRGVGTDTQYF TGTGCCAGCAGCTCTAACAGGGGAGTTGGCACAGATACGCAGTATTTT
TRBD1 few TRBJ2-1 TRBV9 CASSSPVGQMLFF TGTGCCAGCAGCTCCCCTGTGGGACAGATGTTGTTCTTC
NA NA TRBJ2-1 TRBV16 CASSTPLEGGHNEQFF TGTGCCAGCAGCACCCCCCTTGAGGGGGGGCACAATGAGCAGTTCTTC
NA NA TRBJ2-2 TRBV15 CATTDEGSTGELFF TGTGCCACCACCGACGAGGGGTCCACCGGGGAGCTGTTTTTT
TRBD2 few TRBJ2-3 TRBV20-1 CSARDSLAGDLTQYF TGCAGTGCTAGAGATTCGCTAGCGGGAGATCTTACGCAGTATTTT
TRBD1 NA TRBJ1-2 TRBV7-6 CASGPGQGGHGYTF TGTGCCAGCGGGCCGGGACAGGGAGGTCATGGCTACACCTTC
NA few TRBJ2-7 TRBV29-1 CSVSGRGSNYEQYF TGCAGCGTGAGCGGACGCGGATCTAACTACGAGCAGTACTTC
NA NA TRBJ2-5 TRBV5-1 CASSPPGPQETQYF TGCGCCAGCAGCCCCCCGGGACCACAAGAGACCCAGTACTTC
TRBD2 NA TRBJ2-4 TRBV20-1 CSARDGRAGPGNIQYF TGCAGTGCTAGAGACGGAAGAGCGGGGCCGGGCAACATTCAGTACTTC
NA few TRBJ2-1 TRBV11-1 CASSLGGSRVGGYNEQFF TGTGCCAGCAGCTTAGGGGGATCGAGGGTAGGAGGCTACAATGAGCAGTTCTTC
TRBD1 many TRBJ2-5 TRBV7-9 CASSLGTGEVQETQYF TGTGCCAGCAGCTTAGGGACAGGGGAGGTCCAAGAGACCCAGTACTTC
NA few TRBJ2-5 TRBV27 CASSFFASGIQETQYF TGTGCCAGCAGTTTCTTTGCTAGTGGCATCCAAGAGACCCAGTACTTC
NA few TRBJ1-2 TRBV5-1 CASISDRGGYTF TGCGCCAGCATATCGGACAGAGGCGGCTACACCTTC
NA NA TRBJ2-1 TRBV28 CASSSGRGEQFF TGTGCCAGCAGTTCCGGAAGGGGTGAGCAGTTCTTC
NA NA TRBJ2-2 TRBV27 CASSWIGGRVNTGELFF TGTGCCAGCAGTTGGATCGGGGGCAGGGTCAACACCGGGGAGCTGTTTTTT
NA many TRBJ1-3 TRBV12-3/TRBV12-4 CASSHSTDSGNTIYF TGTGCCAGCAGCCATTCGACGGACTCTGGAAACACCATATATTTT
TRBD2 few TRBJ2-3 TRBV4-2 CASSLNSGTSGGEQYF TGTGCCAGCAGCCTCAACTCCGGGACTAGCGGGGGGGAGCAGTATTTT
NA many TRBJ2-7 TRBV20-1 CSAISGDSYEQYF TGCAGTGCTATATCAGGAGACTCCTACGAGCAGTACTTC
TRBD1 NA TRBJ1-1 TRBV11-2 CASSWTGSAEAFF TGTGCCAGCTCCTGGACAGGGAGCGCTGAAGCTTTCTTT
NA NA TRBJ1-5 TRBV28 CATHQGQSSNQPQHF TGTGCCACCCATCAAGGACAGTCCAGCAATCAGCCCCAGCATTTT
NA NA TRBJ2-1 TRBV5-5 CASSIIVISYNEQFF TGTGCCAGCAGCATAATAGTTATTTCCTACAATGAGCAGTTCTTC
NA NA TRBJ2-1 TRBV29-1 CSVGGTASYNEQFF TGCAGCGTTGGCGGGACAGCATCCTACAATGAGCAGTTCTTC
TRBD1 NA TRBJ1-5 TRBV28 CASSWDRGTQPQHF TGTGCCAGCAGTTGGGACAGGGGGACCCAGCCCCAGCATTTT
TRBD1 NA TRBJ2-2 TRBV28 CASSIGQAANTGELFF TGTGCCAGCAGTATCGGACAGGCGGCGAACACCGGGGAGCTGTTTTTT
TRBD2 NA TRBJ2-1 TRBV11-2 CASSLEGTSGGVYNEQFF TGTGCCAGCAGCTTAGAGGGGACTAGCGGGGGGGTCTACAATGAGCAGTTCTTC
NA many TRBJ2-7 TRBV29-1 CSAQTESSYEQYF TGCAGCGCCCAGACGGAGAGCTCCTACGAGCAGTACTTC
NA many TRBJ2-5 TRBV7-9 CASSPDSPETQYF TGTGCCAGCAGCCCTGACAGCCCCGAGACCCAGTACTTC
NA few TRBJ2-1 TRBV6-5 CASSYEVRGANEQFF TGTGCCAGCAGTTATGAAGTCAGGGGGGCCAATGAGCAGTTCTTC
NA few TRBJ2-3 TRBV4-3 CASSQLSGRSDTQYF TGCGCCAGCAGCCAACTTAGCGGAAGGTCAGATACGCAGTATTTT
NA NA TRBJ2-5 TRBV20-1 CSAEGPTPWETQYF TGCAGTGCTGAAGGACCCACCCCGTGGGAGACCCAGTACTTC
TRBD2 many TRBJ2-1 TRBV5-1 CASSPMKRLAVNEQFF TGCGCCAGCAGTCCAATGAAGCGACTAGCGGTCAATGAGCAGTTCTTC
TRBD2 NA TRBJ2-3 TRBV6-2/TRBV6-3 CASRSGTSDGTDTQYF TGTGCCAGCAGATCCGGGACTAGTGATGGCACAGATACGCAGTATTTT
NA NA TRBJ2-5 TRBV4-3 CASSQDRDQKETQYF TGCGCCAGCAGCCAAGATCGGGACCAAAAAGAGACCCAGTACTTC
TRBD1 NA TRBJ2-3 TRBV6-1 CASSPRDRGTDTQYF TGTGCCAGCAGCCCCCGGGACAGGGGCACAGATACGCAGTATTTT
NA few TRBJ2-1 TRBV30 CAWSVQSGNEQFF TGTGCCTGGAGTGTACAGAGCGGAAATGAGCAGTTCTTC
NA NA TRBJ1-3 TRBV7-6 CASSLRGDSSGNTIYF TGTGCCAGCAGCTTACGAGGGGATTCCTCTGGAAACACCATATATTTT
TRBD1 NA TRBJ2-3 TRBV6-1 CASSPGTEGYTQYF TGTGCCAGCAGCCCCGGGACAGAGGGTTATACGCAGTATTTT
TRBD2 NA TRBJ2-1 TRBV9 CASSEGTSGRTSFF TGTGCCAGCAGCGAGGGGACTAGCGGGAGGACGTCGTTCTTC